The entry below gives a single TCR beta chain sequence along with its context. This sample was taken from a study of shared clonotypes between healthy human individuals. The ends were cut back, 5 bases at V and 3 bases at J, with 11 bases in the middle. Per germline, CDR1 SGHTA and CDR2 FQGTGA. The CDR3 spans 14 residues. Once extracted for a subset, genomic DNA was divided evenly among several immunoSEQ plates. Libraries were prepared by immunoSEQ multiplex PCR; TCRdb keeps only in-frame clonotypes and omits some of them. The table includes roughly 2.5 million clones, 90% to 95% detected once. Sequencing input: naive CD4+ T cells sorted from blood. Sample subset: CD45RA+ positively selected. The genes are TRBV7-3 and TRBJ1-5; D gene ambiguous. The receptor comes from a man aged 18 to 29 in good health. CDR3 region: CASSDGRDNQPQHF. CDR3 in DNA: TGTGCCAGCAGCGATGGGCGAGACAATCAGCCCCAGCATTTT.